One and the same sample provided the 23 T cell receptor beta chains below, sequenced in a study of blood T cell repertoires in COVID-19. The method was immunoSEQ multiplex PCR; TCRdb's version includes in-frame clones alone and lacks a portion of them. The sample lists some 200,000 clones, about nine tenths seen once, with about 2% in the top ten. Sequencing used peripheral blood. Receptor source: a woman aged 45-60 years with acute or convalescent COVID-19.

The chain links TRBV30 to TRBJ1-2; a weak D match, TRBD1 (6 bases). V lost 7 bases, J lost 4 bases, and 19 bases lay in between. Germline V CDR1 and CDR2: GTSNPN, SVGIG (reference sequence). The CDR3 totals 14 residues. CDR3 loop: CASQTGGSSYGYTF. For the CDR3, the DNA is TGTGCCTCCCAGACGGGGGGCTCGTCCTATGGCTACACCTTC.

The sample holds one count of this clone. The chain carries TRBV5-1 and TRBJ2-5, with TRBD2 matching 8 bases. The CDR3 totals 18 residues. V lost 0 bases to trimming and J lost 2 bases; unmatched junction nucleotides: 12. From germline, CDR1 is SGHRS and CDR2 YFSETQ. The CDR3 DNA follows: TGCGCCAGCAGCTTGGAATGGCGCGGCGGGGGGATACAAGAGACCCAGTACTTC. Translation gives CASSLEWRGGGIQETQYF.

This chain links TRBV19 with TRBJ1-2; 9 positions match TRBD1. The V gene end was trimmed by 5 bases and the J gene end by 8 bases; junction bases not matched to a gene: 9. Germline CDR1 LNHDA, CDR2 SQIVND (reference sequence). The CDR3 sequence is 14 residues long. The CDR3 DNA sequence: TGTGCCAGTAGTTCCCGGGACAGGGTGTGGGGCTACACCTTC. This translates into CASSSRDRVWGYTF.

The CDR3 DNA reads as TGTGCCAGCAGCCCCCCCCCAGGGACTCAAGAGACCCAGTACTTC. Protein: CASSPPPGTQETQYF. The gene calls are TRBV7-2 and TRBJ2-5; a weak D match, TRBD2 (6 bases). Germline CDR1 is SGHTA and CDR2 is FQGNSA. V was shortened by 5 bases and J by 2 bases, with 15 bases between the two germline ends. The CDR3 covers 15 residues.

The CDR3 DNA is TGTGCCAGTAGCTCCCCGGGGTTAAACTATGGCTACACCTTC. Translating it yields CASSSPGLNYGYTF. The V call is TRBV19, the J call TRBJ1-2, with D uncertain. Per the germline V gene, CDR1 is LNHDA and CDR2 is SQIVND (reference sequence). This CDR3 is 14 amino acids long. Trimming removed 6 bases at V and 2 bases at J, with 13 bases between.

The chain recombines TRBV24-1 with TRBJ2-5, with a tentative D call TRBD2 (6 bases). This CDR3 comprises 15 residues. From germline, CDR1 is KGHDR and CDR2 SFDVKD. The germline V and J ends were trimmed by 3 bases and 5 bases, with 15 bases remaining between them. CDR3 region: CATSDGGSTWETQYF. The CDR3 coding sequence is TGTGCCACCAGTGATGGGGGGTCTACTTGGGAGACCCAGTACTTC.

The V call is TRBV4-3, the J call TRBJ2-3, with D possibly being TRBD2 (6 bases). Germline CDR1 is LGHNA and CDR2 is YSLEER. V was shortened by 1 base and J by 1 base, with 12 bases between the two germline ends. The CDR3 spans 16 residues. The CDR3 DNA reads TGCGCCAGCAGCCAAGTCACGGGGGTGGGCACAGATACGCAGTATTTT. As protein: CASSQVTGVGTDTQYF.

J is TRBJ2-1 and V is TRBV5-6; 7 nucleotides align to TRBD1. The germline V gene encodes CDR1 SGHDT and CDR2 YYEEEE. V dropped 4 bases and J dropped 10; count of bases not matched to a gene: 14. This CDR3 contains 15 residues. CDR3 sequence: CASSMLTGNDVEQFF. CDR3 DNA sequence: TGTGCCAGCAGCATGCTGACAGGGAATGATGTCGAGCAGTTCTTC.

The chain is built from TRBV7-2 and TRBJ1-2, with a weak D call TRBD1 (5 bases). The ends were cut back, 5 bases at V and 1 base at J, with 8 bases in the middle. This CDR3 has 13 residues. Per germline, CDR1 SGHTA and CDR2 FQGNSA. The CDR3: CASSVDSNYGYTF. In nucleotides, the CDR3 is TGTGCCAGCAGCGTAGACAGTAACTATGGCTACACCTTC.

V gene TRBV24-1 combines with J gene TRBJ2-3; TRBD2 is a possible D gene (5 bases). CDR3 length: 14 residues. CDR1 and CDR2 from the germline V gene are KGHDR and SFDVKD. The V end lost 5 bases, the J end lost 4 bases, and 12 bases lay between the germline ends. CDR3 in DNA: TGTGCCACCAGTGGTTCGTCGGGGTCAGATACGCAGTATTTT. The encoded protein is CATSGSSGSDTQYF.

The J gene is TRBJ2-7, the V gene TRBV5-1; 9 nucleotides agree with TRBD1. Germline CDR1 SGHRS, CDR2 YFSETQ. The V and J ends lost 3 bases and 7 bases, in that order; junction bases with no gene match: 20. The CDR3 sequence is 18 residues long. CDR3 nucleotide sequence: TGCGCCAGCAGCTCGCCAATAGAAACAGGGGGCGCGACTTGGGAGCAGTACTTC. Amino acids: CASSSPIETGGATWEQYF.

As concerns this clone: In the same sample, other DNA sequences code for this CDR3. CDR3 DNA: TGTGCCAGCAGCGTCGGACAGGGGAGCAATCAGCCCCAGCATTTT. The encoded protein is CASSVGQGSNQPQHF. The chain links TRBV9 to TRBJ1-5; 9 nucleotides match TRBD1. After removal of 2 bases from V and 1 base from J, the junction contained 1 base not matched to a gene. The CDR3 loop spans 15 amino acids. Germline CDR1 SGDLS, CDR2 YYNGEE.

The V call is TRBV7-2, the J call TRBJ1-3, with D possibly matching TRBD1 (5 bases). Trimming cost V 3 bases and J 6 bases, with 15 bases left between them. The CDR3 consists of 15 residues. Germline values: CDR1 SGHTA, CDR2 FQGNSA. The CDR3 sequence: CASSFSGVGENTIYF. CDR3 nucleotide sequence: TGTGCCAGCAGCTTTTCGGGGGTAGGAGAAAACACCATATATTTT.

V is TRBV5-1 and J is TRBJ2-3, with 10 bases matching TRBD2. V gave up 2 bases and J gave up 1 base; unmatched junction bases: 7. Germline V lookup: CDR1 SGHRS, CDR2 YFSETQ. CDR3 length: 17 amino acids. CDR3 sequence reads: CASSLNPAGGRTDTQYF. CDR3 coding DNA: TGCGCCAGCAGCTTAAATCCAGCGGGAGGGCGCACAGATACGCAGTATTTT.

For the CDR3, the DNA is TGTGCCAGCAGTTACGGATGGGGGGGAAAACTGTTTTTT. It codes for CASSYGWGGKLFF. This chain joins TRBV6-5 and TRBJ1-4; D possibly corresponds to TRBD1 (5 bases). This CDR3 has 13 residues. V was shortened by 2 bases and J by 10 bases, with 11 bases between the two germline ends. The germline V gene encodes CDR1 MNHEY and CDR2 SVGAGI.

The table lists this clone with a few counts. The chain employs TRBV5-6 and TRBJ1-4; D gene uncertain. The CDR3 is 15 amino acids. With 0 bases removed from V and 5 bases from J, the gap between germline ends came to 11 bases. CDR1 is SGHDT, CDR2 YYEEEE, per germline. The CDR3 bases are TGTGCCAGCAGCTTGGCAGCGGGGAGGAATGAAAAACTGTTTTTT. Amino acids: CASSLAAGRNEKLFF.

The CDR3 DNA is TGTGCCAGTAGTACTCAGGACAGGGCCCTTAAGGAGTACAATGAGCAGTTCTTC. Translation gives CASSTQDRALKEYNEQFF. This chain uses TRBV19 with TRBJ2-1, with 8 bases fitting TRBD1. Losses at the gene ends were 4 bases for V and 4 bases for J; bases not matched to a gene: 15. Per the germline V gene, CDR1 is LNHDA and CDR2 is SQIVND (reference sequence). This CDR3 region has 18 residues.

The gene calls are TRBV30 and TRBJ1-5; TRBD1 might be the D (5 bases). Trimming stripped 3 bases from V and 5 bases from J, with 14 bases between. The CDR3 runs 14 residues. The germline gives CDR1 GTSNPN, CDR2 SVGIG (reference sequence). CDR3 in DNA: TGTGCCTGGAGCCGCAAGGGACTTTATCAGCCCCAGCATTTT. Translated: CAWSRKGLYQPQHF.

The table lists this clone with a few counts. V usage is TRBV5-6 and J usage is TRBJ1-2; D is uncertain. The V and J ends lost 0 bases and 2 bases respectively, with 5 bases between them. CDR3 size: 13 residues. CDR1 is SGHDT and CDR2 is YYEEEE in the germline V gene. CDR3 coding DNA: TGTGCCAGCAGCTTGGACGGGAACTATGGCTACACCTTC. As protein: CASSLDGNYGYTF.

This clone was counted once. The chain combines TRBV18 with TRBJ2-3; 8 bases are a match to TRBD2. The CDR3 has 18 amino acids. After removal of 1 base from V and 0 bases from J, the junction contained 9 bases not matched to a gene. Germline lookup yields CDR1 KGHSH and CDR2 LQKENI. Here the CDR3 DNA reads TGTGCCAGCTCACCACGGGCGACTAGCGCGTCTAGCACAGATACGCAGTATTTT. It specifies CASSPRATSASSTDTQYF.

The rearrangement links TRBV9 to TRBJ1-1; TRBD1 might be the D (6 bases). Germline loops: CDR1 SGDLS, CDR2 YYNGEE. The length of the CDR3 is 14 residues. V was pared by 4 bases and J by 4 bases, with 14 bases between. For the CDR3, the DNA is TGTGCCAGCAGCCCTATCAGGGGCTTCACTGAAGCTTTCTTT. This translates into CASSPIRGFTEAFF.

The J gene is TRBJ1-6, the V gene TRBV30, with D possibly matching TRBD1 (6 bases). The V and J ends lost 3 bases and 8 bases respectively, with 14 bases between them. Looked up from germline, CDR1 is GTSNPN and CDR2 is SVGIG (reference sequence). This CDR3 is built from 14 residues. CDR3 in DNA: TGTGCCTGGAGCCCTCGGGGGGCAGATTCACCCCTCCACTTT. Translated: CAWSPRGADSPLHF.

The chain is built from TRBV7-9 and TRBJ1-1; no reliable D call. Germline lookup yields CDR1 SEHNR and CDR2 FQNEAQ (reference sequence). This CDR3 comprises 14 residues. V lost 7 bases and J 4 bases, leaving 16 bases between the germline ends. This chain's CDR3 is CASTPNGVSTEAFF. The CDR3 DNA is TGTGCCAGCACCCCAAACGGTGTCTCCACTGAAGCTTTCTTT.